This T cell receptor beta chain was captured in a study of T-cell reconstitution after alpha-beta-depleted transplantation in children. Study-wide results and caveats: The origin of high day-60 TCRbeta diversity in some patients lay in surviving recipient T cells and thymic progenitors. About two months after transplant, alpha-beta T cells reportedly came from several hundred expanded graft clones. Newly produced T cells mostly provided counts and TCRbeta diversity after one year, as hyperexpanded clones declined.

A word on this clonotype: Its antigen remains unidentified.

The germline CDR1 and CDR2 sequences are SEHNR and FQNEAQ (reference sequence). The V and J ends lost 0 bases and 7 bases respectively, with 13 bases between them. CDR3 length: 16 residues. It was with unique molecular identifiers that the TCRbeta library was prepared. From the PCR reads, TCRdb called clonotypes with MiXCR, one entry per CDR3 protein. The sample lists about 540,000 distinct CDR3 sequences, more than 20% occurring once. The chain is built from TRBV7-9 and TRBJ1-6; D remains unclear. The TCR originated in a boy in the first two years of life with Wiskott-Aldrich syndrome, due to receive a stem cell transplant. Specimen: PBMCs, collected before TCRalphabeta/CD19-depleted stem cell transplant. The CDR3 is CASSLALYRGNSPLHF. CDR3 DNA sequence: TGTGCCAGCAGCTTAGCACTTTACAGAGGCAATTCACCCCTCCACTTT.